The present T cell receptor (beta chain) was sequenced within a study of blood T cells in healthy people across ages. Findings and caveats of the study: Long-lived donors had more naive CD4+ cells and higher diversity than aged donors. Naive T cell percentage strongly correlated with TCR beta diversity. Roughly linear age-related decline in beta diversity appeared, significant by age approximately 40.

Using a J-beta primer mix together with a sample-barcoded 5' primer, a second PCR was run for roughly 7 to 11 cycles. One entry per CDR3 protein, called by TCRdb with MiXCR from the 5' RACE reads. The sample holds about 970,000 distinct CDR3 sequences, roughly 51% seen once. Comment on this clonotype: The antigen remains unidentified.

Each donor had roughly 10 milliliters of peripheral blood drawn. The V and J ends lost 1 base and 0 bases respectively, with 3 bases between them. The CDR3 sequence is 12 residues long. Per germline, CDR1 GTSNPN and CDR2 SVGIG (reference sequence). This sequence was found in an older woman in good health. The genes are TRBV30 and TRBJ1-2; D is unclear. Sequencing input: blood. CDR3 bases: TGTGCCTGGAGTGATGCTAACTATGGCTACACCTTC. Protein sequence: CAWSDANYGYTF.